A single sample is the source of the 29 T cell receptor beta chains below, sequenced in a study of T cell responses to AZD1222 COVID-19 vaccine. Assay: immunoSEQ multiplex PCR; the TCRdb copy retains only in-frame clones and omits some. The table has around 180,000 clones, over 80% seen once. The sample in question was peripheral blood, obtained on day 0 of MenACWY control vaccination. All receptors come from an adult in good health.

This rearrangement joins TRBV7-2 to TRBJ2-1, with 8 bases lining up with TRBD1. From germline, CDR1 is SGHTA and CDR2 FQGNSA. With V trimmed by 3 bases and J by 7 bases, 5 bases remained unmatched. This CDR3 region has 14 residues. CDR3 in DNA: TGTGCCAGCAGCTTGGACAGGGATAGGAATGAGCAGTTCTTC. Its protein is CASSLDRDRNEQFF.

This chain joins TRBV5-1 and TRBJ2-1, with 12 positions matching TRBD2. With 4 bases clipped from V and 0 bases from J, the junction kept 5 bases outside the gene matches. Germline CDR1 is SGHRS and CDR2 is YFSETQ. The CDR3 extends over 17 amino acids. The CDR3 here is CASSLGLAGISYNEQFF. As DNA, the CDR3 is TGCGCCAGCAGCCTTGGACTAGCGGGGATCTCCTACAATGAGCAGTTCTTC.

This chain joins TRBV19 and TRBJ2-1; D is ambiguous. The CDR3 sequence is 14 residues long. CDR1 and CDR2 (germline): LNHDA, SQIVND (reference sequence). V was cut by 3 bases and J by 7 bases, with 13 bases left in between. CDR3 region: CASSIGLVGNEQFF. The CDR3 DNA reads as TGTGCCAGTAGTATTGGGCTAGTCGGTAATGAGCAGTTCTTC.

CDR3: CASSRRTSFTYEQYF. Here the CDR3 DNA reads TGTGCCAGCAGCCGCCGGACTTCCTTCACCTACGAGCAGTACTTC. V and J are TRBV3-1 (or the pseudogene TRBV3-2) and TRBJ2-7, with a weak D call TRBD2 (5 bases). Trimming took 4 bases from V and 2 from J, leaving 15 bases between them. Germline CDR1 and CDR2: LGHDT and YNNKEL (reference sequence). The CDR3 totals 15 residues.

The chain is built from TRBV27 and TRBJ2-2, with D unresolved. V was shortened by 3 bases and J by 6 bases, with 8 bases between the two germline ends. CDR1 and CDR2 from the germline V gene are MNHEY and SMNVEV (reference sequence). CDR3 length: 13 amino acids. This chain's CDR3 is CASSFAKSGELFF. The CDR3 DNA reads as TGTGCCAGCAGTTTTGCGAAGTCCGGGGAGCTGTTTTTT.

This clone has just one count. The chain joins TRBV12-3 or TRBV12-4 to TRBJ2-5, with D perhaps matching TRBD2 (6 bases). V lost 7 bases, J lost 4 bases, and 13 bases lay in between. CDR3 length equals 13 residues. The CDR3 coding sequence is TGTGCCAGCAAGCCGGGAGTTGGAGAGACCCAGTACTTC. Protein sequence: CASKPGVGETQYF.

J is TRBJ1-2 and V is TRBV19; TRBD1 is a possible D gene (5 bases). This CDR3 has 11 residues. CDR1 is LNHDA, CDR2 SQIVND, per germline (reference sequence). The V end lost 11 bases, the J end lost 5 bases, and 12 bases lay between the germline ends. The CDR3 coding sequence is TGTGCCGGGACGAGGGGTTATGGCTACACCTTC. It encodes CAGTRGYGYTF.

The chain has TRBV2 and TRBJ1-4, with D possibly matching TRBD1 (6 bases). The V and J ends lost 5 bases and 10 bases respectively, with 23 bases between them. The CDR3 runs to 16 residues. Germline CDR1 SNHLY, CDR2 FYNNEI. In nucleotides, the CDR3 is TGTGCCAGCAGTTTTCCTCCGGGACAACGTCCCCCAAAACTGTTTTTT. Amino acid sequence: CASSFPPGQRPPKLFF.

The chain links TRBV15 to TRBJ1-1; 10 bases align to TRBD1. Trimming took 1 base from V and 3 from J; bases not matched to a gene: 8. Germline V gene data show CDR1 as LNHNV and CDR2 as YYDKDF (reference sequence). This CDR3 is built from 17 residues. The CDR3 DNA reads TGTGCCACCAGCAGAGTCCGGACAGGGGGGCGGTACACTGAAGCTTTCTTT. It translates to CATSRVRTGGRYTEAFF.

The J gene is TRBJ1-5, the V gene TRBV2; no definite D call. This CDR3 contains 15 residues. Germline values: CDR1 SNHLY, CDR2 FYNNEI. Trimming pared 6 bases from V and 7 bases from J, leaving 19 bases between. The CDR3 DNA follows: TGTGCCAGCAGACCTGATGGTGCAGGACGGCAGCCCCAGCATTTT. It encodes CASRPDGAGRQPQHF.

In DNA, the CDR3 is TGTGCCAGCAGTTCGGACTTACCGAGCTCCTACAATGAGCAGTTCTTC. Amino acid sequence: CASSSDLPSSYNEQFF. This chain uses TRBV27 with TRBJ2-1; D possibly corresponds to TRBD2 (5 bases). The CDR3 contains 16 residues. CDR1 and CDR2 from the germline V gene are MNHEY and SMNVEV (reference sequence). Trimming took 4 bases from V and 0 from J, leaving 13 bases between them.

The rearrangement uses TRBV7-9 and TRBJ2-7; D ambiguous. This CDR3 spans 11 amino acids. Trimming took off 5 bases at V and 2 bases at J, with 4 bases between the two ends. Germline-derived CDR1 and CDR2 are SEHNR and FQNEAQ (reference sequence). CDR3 nucleotide sequence: TGTGCCAGCAGCCACGCCTACGAGCAGTACTTC. Amino acid sequence: CASSHAYEQYF.

The table lists this clone with a few counts. The V call is TRBV7-3, the J call TRBJ2-1; 9 nucleotides agree with TRBD2. V shed 1 base and J 7 bases; nucleotides not matched to a gene: 20. The length of the CDR3 is 20 residues. Germline V gives CDR1 SGHTA, CDR2 FQGTGA. CDR3 bases: TGTGCCAGCAGCTTAAAGTTCTTGAGTCGGAGCGGGGGGCGACTGAATGAGCAGTTCTTC. Translating gives CASSLKFLSRSGGRLNEQFF.

V usage is TRBV19 and J usage is TRBJ1-1; D remains ambiguous. The germline V gene has CDR1 LNHDA and CDR2 SQIVND (reference sequence). V was pared by 3 bases and J by 1 base, with 6 bases between. This CDR3 region has 13 residues. CDR3 DNA sequence: TGTGCCAGTAGTATCTTCCCGAACACTGAAGCTTTCTTT. Protein product: CASSIFPNTEAFF. The whole variable domain, filled in from reference TRBV19 and TRBJ1-1, reads DGGITQSPKYLFRKEGQNVTLSCEQNLNHDAMYWYRQDPGQGLRLIYYSQIVNDFQKGDIAEGYSVSREKKESFPLTVTSAQKNPTAFYLCASSIFPNTEAFFGQGTRLTVV.

In DNA form, the CDR3 reads TGTGCCAGCAGTTTTGCGGGAGGATTCTACAATGAGCAGTTCTTC. Encoded protein: CASSFAGGFYNEQFF. The chain has TRBV28 and TRBJ2-1; 8 bases fit TRBD2. There are 15 residues in the CDR3. CDR1 and CDR2 from the germline V gene are MDHEN and SYDVKM. Unmatched junction bases numbered 4, after V lost 3 bases and J lost 3 bases.

The CDR3, as DNA: TGTGCCACCAGTGATCAGGGAGACACTGAAGCTTTCTTT. Encoded protein: CATSDQGDTEAFF. The V call is TRBV24-1, the J call TRBJ1-1, with D possibly being TRBD1 (5 bases). Germline CDR1 KGHDR, CDR2 SFDVKD. The CDR3 contains 13 residues. V lost 3 bases and J 3 bases, leaving 7 bases between the germline ends.

In DNA form, the CDR3 reads TGTGCCAGCAGCTTATTAGACACTGAAGCTTTCTTT. Translated: CASSLLDTEAFF. The rearrangement links TRBV7-8 to TRBJ1-1; no clear D. The CDR3 length is 12 residues. CDR1 is SGHVS, CDR2 FQNEAQ, per germline. Trimming cost V 2 bases and J 3 bases, with 4 bases left between them.

The V call is TRBV27, the J call TRBJ1-2; tentatively, D is TRBD1 (6 bases). The V gene's germline CDR1 is MNHEY and CDR2 SMNVEV (reference sequence). The V and J ends lost 5 bases and 0 bases respectively, with 13 bases between them. The CDR3 has 15 amino acids. The CDR3 DNA reads TGTGCCAGCAGTAAAACAGGGATAGCTAACTATGGCTACACCTTC. Its protein product is CASSKTGIANYGYTF.

This clone has a single count. The rearrangement links TRBV11-2 to TRBJ2-1; TRBD2 matches at 8 bases. Looked up from germline, CDR1 is SGHAT and CDR2 is FQNNGV. CDR3 length equals 17 residues. The V gene end was trimmed by 1 base and the J gene end by 3 bases; junction bases not matched to a gene: 8. The CDR3 is CASSLGGAGGLYNEQFF. CDR3 nucleotides: TGTGCCAGCAGCTTAGGTGGGGCGGGGGGACTCTACAATGAGCAGTTCTTC.

The CDR3 DNA reads as TGTGCTAGTGGTTCCCAGGGGAACTATGGCTACACCTTC. Translation: CASGSQGNYGYTF. V is TRBV12-5 and J is TRBJ1-2; a weak D match, TRBD1 (6 bases). In germline, CDR1 is LGHNT, CDR2 FRNRAP. Trimming pared 4 bases from V and 2 bases from J, leaving 8 bases between. This CDR3 contains 13 residues.

V is TRBV5-1 and J is TRBJ1-3; D gene unclear. Germline V gives CDR1 SGHRS, CDR2 YFSETQ. The V end was cut by 4 bases, the J end by 1 base, with 6 bases between. The CDR3 has 13 amino acids. This CDR3 reads CASSPDSGNTIYF. CDR3 DNA sequence: TGCGCCAGCAGCCCAGATTCTGGAAACACCATATATTTT.

The chain carries TRBV5-1 and TRBJ2-3; 7 bases fit TRBD1. Trimming took 2 bases from V and 2 from J; bases not matched to a gene: 8. The CDR3 is 16 amino acids. Germline loops: CDR1 SGHRS, CDR2 YFSETQ. The CDR3 region has the DNA TGCGCCAGCAGCTTTAGTAGGGGGCGGGTCACAGATACGCAGTATTTT. Its protein is CASSFSRGRVTDTQYF. The entire variable domain, with the rest obtained from reference TRBV5-1 and TRBJ2-3, is as follows: KAGVTQTPRYLIKTRGQQVTLSCSPISGHRSVSWYQQTPGQGLQFLFEYFSETQRNKGNFPGRFSGRQFSNSRSEMNVSTLELGDSALYLCASSFSRGRVTDTQYFGPGTRLTVL.

A few counts support this clone. The gene calls are TRBV6-5 and TRBJ2-1; the match to TRBD2 covers 9 bases. This CDR3 region has 15 residues. Per germline, CDR1 MNHEY and CDR2 SVGAGI. J was trimmed by 0 bases and V by 5 bases; bases with no gene match: 2. Here the CDR3 reads CASSRTSDSYNEQFF. The CDR3 region has the DNA TGTGCCAGCAGTCGGACTAGCGACTCCTACAATGAGCAGTTCTTC.

V usage is TRBV5-8 and J usage is TRBJ2-7; D gene unclear. Germline CDR1 SGHTS, CDR2 YDEGEE. The CDR3 is 15 residues long. The V gene lost 0 bases and the J gene lost 1 base, with 11 bases spanning the gap. In DNA form, the CDR3 reads TGTGCCAGCAGCTTGGAAGGACGGCTGTCCTACGAGCAGTACTTC. Translating it yields CASSLEGRLSYEQYF.

This chain connects TRBV9 to TRBJ2-1, with D unresolved. Trimming left V 4 bases short and J 5 bases short, with 10 bases between. CDR1 is SGDLS, CDR2 YYNGEE, per germline. This CDR3 has 13 residues. Here the CDR3 reads CASSLGPNNEQFF. CDR3 DNA: TGTGCCAGCAGCCTCGGACCGAACAATGAGCAGTTCTTC.

CDR3 amino acids: CASSLQGSNNYGYTF. Written as DNA, the CDR3 is TGTGCCAGCAGTTTACAAGGCAGCAATAACTATGGCTACACCTTC. The V and J genes are TRBV28 and TRBJ1-2; D unresolved. The length of the CDR3 is 15 residues. CDR1 and CDR2 (germline): MDHEN, SYDVKM. V lost 2 bases and J 1 base, leaving 11 bases between the germline ends.

V gene TRBV5-1 combines with J gene TRBJ2-1; the match to TRBD1 covers 7 bases. V gave up 2 bases and J gave up 5 bases; unmatched junction bases: 4. This CDR3 comprises 14 residues. CDR1 SGHRS and CDR2 YFSETQ come from the germline V gene. The CDR3 DNA is TGCGCCAGCAGCTTTGGGACAGAAAACAATGAGCAGTTCTTC. This gives the protein CASSFGTENNEQFF.

This clone was seen just once. V usage is TRBV5-1 and J usage is TRBJ1-4; 7 bases match TRBD1. Per the germline V gene, CDR1 is SGHRS and CDR2 is YFSETQ. This CDR3 is 15 amino acids long. J lost 4 bases, V lost 5 bases, and 8 bases had no gene match. CDR3 nucleotides: TGCGCCAGCAGTCAAGGACAGGCGGTTAATGAAAAACTGTTTTTT. Its translation: CASSQGQAVNEKLFF.

The rearrangement links TRBV6-2 or TRBV6-3 to TRBJ2-7; possible D gene TRBD2, 5 bases. V shed 0 bases and J shed 4 bases, with 28 bases lying between them. The CDR3 has 20 residues. The germline gives CDR1 MNHEY, CDR2 SVGEGT. For the CDR3, the DNA is TGTGCCAGCAGTTACTCGCGTTCTCACGACAATCCTGAGGGCCTTTACGAGCAGTACTTC. Translating gives CASSYSRSHDNPEGLYEQYF.